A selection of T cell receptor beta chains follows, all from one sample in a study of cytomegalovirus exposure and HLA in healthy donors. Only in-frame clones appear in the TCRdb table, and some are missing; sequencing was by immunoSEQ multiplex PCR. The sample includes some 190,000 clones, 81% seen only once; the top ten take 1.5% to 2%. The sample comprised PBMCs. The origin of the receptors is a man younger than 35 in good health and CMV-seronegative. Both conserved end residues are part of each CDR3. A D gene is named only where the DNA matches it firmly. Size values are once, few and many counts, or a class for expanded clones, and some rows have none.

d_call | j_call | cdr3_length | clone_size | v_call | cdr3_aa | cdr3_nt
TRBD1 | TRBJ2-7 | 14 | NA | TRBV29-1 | CSVGYGTGRNEQYF | TGCAGCGTCGGTTACGGGACAGGGAGGAACGAGCAGTACTTC
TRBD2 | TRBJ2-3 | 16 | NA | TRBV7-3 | CASSLSPSGSTDTQYF | TGTGCCAGCAGCTTAAGTCCTAGCGGTAGCACAGATACGCAGTATTTT
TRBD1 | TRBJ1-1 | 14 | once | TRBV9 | CASSPGDRVAEAFF | TGTGCCAGCAGCCCAGGGGACAGGGTCGCCGAAGCTTTCTTT
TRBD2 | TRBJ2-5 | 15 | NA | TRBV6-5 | CASSYSSGTSETQYF | TGTGCCAGCAGTTACTCTAGCGGGACTTCAGAGACCCAGTACTTC
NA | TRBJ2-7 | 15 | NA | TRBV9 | CASSAGGGREYEQYF | TGTGCCAGCAGCGCAGGGGGCGGGAGAGAATACGAGCAGTACTTC
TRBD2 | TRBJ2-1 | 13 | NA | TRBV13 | CASSQTGGVEQFF | TGTGCCAGCAGCCAAACTGGGGGGGTTGAGCAGTTCTTC
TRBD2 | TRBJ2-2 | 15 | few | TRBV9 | CASSESGANTGELFF | TGTGCCAGCAGCGAGAGCGGGGCGAACACCGGGGAGCTGTTTTTT
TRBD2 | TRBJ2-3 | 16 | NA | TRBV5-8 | CASSAGGLAGADTQYF | TGTGCCAGCAGCGCGGGAGGACTAGCGGGGGCAGATACGCAGTATTTT
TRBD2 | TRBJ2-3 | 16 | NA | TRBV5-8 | CASSLGGGGSADTQYF | TGTGCCAGCAGCTTGGGCGGCGGGGGGAGTGCAGATACGCAGTATTTT
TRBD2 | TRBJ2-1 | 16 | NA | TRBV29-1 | CSVAPGTSGSYNEQFF | TGCAGCGTTGCTCCCGGGACTAGCGGGTCTTACAATGAGCAGTTCTTC
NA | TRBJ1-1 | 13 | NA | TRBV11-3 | CASSLEANTEAFF | TGTGCCAGCAGCTTAGAAGCGAACACTGAAGCTTTCTTT
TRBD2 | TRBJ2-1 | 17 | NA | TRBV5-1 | CASSLAISGGARNEQFF | TGCGCCAGCAGCTTGGCCATTAGCGGGGGGGCTCGCAATGAGCAGTTCTTC
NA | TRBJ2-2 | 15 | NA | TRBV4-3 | CASSQEASTAGELFF | TGCGCCAGCAGCCAAGAAGCGTCGACGGCCGGGGAGCTGTTTTTT